This T cell receptor (beta chain) was profiled in a study of T cells in localized non-small cell lung cancer. The study, taken as a whole, reports: Uninvolved adjacent lung showed peak T cell clonality, exceeding tumor. A median about 56 of the top 100 tumor clones appeared in adjacent lung.

Germline lookup yields CDR1 SGHRS and CDR2 YFSETQ. The CDR3 has 13 residues. Between the trimmed V and J ends, which lost 4 bases and 5 bases, there was a span of 7 bases. There are a few counts of this clone. Its antigen remains unknown. The protocol was immunoSEQ multiplex PCR, while the TCRdb copy is restricted to in-frame clones and leaves out a portion. The table lists 25,000 to 35,000 clones, about 90% of them singletons. The gene calls are TRBV5-1 and TRBJ1-6; maybe TRBD1 (6 bases). The sequenced sample was peripheral blood mononuclear cells, obtained before any cancer treatment. This TCR was sampled from a woman aged 35-70 years with stage III lung adenocarcinoma. The CDR3 DNA reads as TGCGCCAGCAGCGGGGACAATAATTCACCCCTCCACTTT. Protein: CASSGDNNSPLHF.